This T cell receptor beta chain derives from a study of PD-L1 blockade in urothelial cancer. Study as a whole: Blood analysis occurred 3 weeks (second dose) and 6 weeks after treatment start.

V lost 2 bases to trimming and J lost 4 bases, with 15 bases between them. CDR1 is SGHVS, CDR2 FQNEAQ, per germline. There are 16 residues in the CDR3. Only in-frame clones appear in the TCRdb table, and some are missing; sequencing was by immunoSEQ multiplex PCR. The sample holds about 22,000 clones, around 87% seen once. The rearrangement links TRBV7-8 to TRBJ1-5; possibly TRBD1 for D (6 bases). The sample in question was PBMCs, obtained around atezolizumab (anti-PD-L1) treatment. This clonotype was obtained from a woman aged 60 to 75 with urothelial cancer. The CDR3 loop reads CASSLLLGAKNQPQHF. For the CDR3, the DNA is TGTGCCAGCAGCTTATTGCTGGGGGCGAAAAATCAGCCCCAGCATTTT.